This T cell receptor (beta chain) was obtained from a study of T cell repertoires in cytomegalovirus infection. Overall study: Public signatures in TCR beta pointed to CMV infection and matching HLA type. Study-level findings and limits: Dominating the ex vivo response were TCR beta clonotypes that were CMV-specific and HLA-C-restricted. Accumulated public TCR beta family frequency recognized individuals carrying CMV together with the relevant HLA.

Germline V gives CDR1 SEHNR, CDR2 FQNEAQ (reference sequence). The CDR3 runs to 10 residues. As regards this clonotype: The antigen remains undetermined. It may be a read error: a sequence one base away is much more abundant.

From the reads, TCRdb called clonotypes with MiXCR, one entry per CDR3 protein. The sample includes some 700,000 distinct CDR3 sequences, 35% seen only once; the top ten take under 3%. The chain joins TRBV7-9 to TRBJ2-5; D ambiguous. TRBJ2-1 explains the end of the DNA better; the J call may be wrong. The source is a human donor in good health (CMV status not recorded). Some clones in this sample may be carry-over from other donors' samples. The sample taken for sequencing was PBMCs. The CDR3 nucleotides read TGTGCCAGCAGTGCGGAGACCCAGTTCTTC. Protein sequence: CASSAETQFF.